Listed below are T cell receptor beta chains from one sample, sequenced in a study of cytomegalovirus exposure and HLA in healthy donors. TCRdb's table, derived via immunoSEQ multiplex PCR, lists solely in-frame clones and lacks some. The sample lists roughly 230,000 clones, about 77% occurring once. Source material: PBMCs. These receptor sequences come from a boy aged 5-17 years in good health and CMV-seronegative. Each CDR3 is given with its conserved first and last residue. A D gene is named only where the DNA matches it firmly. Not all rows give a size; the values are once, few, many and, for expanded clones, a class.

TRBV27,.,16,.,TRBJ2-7,CASSLLGGTSAGEQYF,TGTGCCAGCAGTTTATTGGGGGGGACAAGCGCGGGCGAGCAGTACTTC
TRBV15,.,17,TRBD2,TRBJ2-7,CATSRGRSGRADYEQYF,TGTGCCACCAGCAGAGGGAGGAGCGGGAGGGCCGACTACGAGCAGTACTTC
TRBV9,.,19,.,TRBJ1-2,CASSLSLQKPVRLSYGYTF,TGTGCCAGCAGCCTGAGCCTTCAGAAGCCAGTCCGACTGAGTTATGGCTACACCTTC
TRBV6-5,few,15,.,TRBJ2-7,CASSYSLPSSYEQYF,TGTGCCAGCAGTTACTCCCTACCTAGCTCCTACGAGCAGTACTTC
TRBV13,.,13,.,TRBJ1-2,CASSLGRAGGYTF,TGTGCCAGCAGCTTAGGACGGGCGGGGGGCTACACCTTC
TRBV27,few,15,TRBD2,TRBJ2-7,CASSLKLAGVYEQYF,TGTGCCAGCAGTTTAAAGCTAGCGGGGGTCTACGAGCAGTACTTC
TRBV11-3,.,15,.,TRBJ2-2,CASSPIMWGAGELFF,TGTGCCAGCAGCCCAATAATGTGGGGGGCCGGGGAGCTGTTTTTT
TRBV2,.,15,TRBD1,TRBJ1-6,CASKFPGQGVPPLHF,TGTGCCAGCAAGTTTCCGGGACAGGGGGTTCCCCCCCTCCACTTT
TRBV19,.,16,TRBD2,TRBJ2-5,CASSPGTSGGSETQYF,TGTGCCAGTAGCCCCGGGACTAGCGGGGGGTCGGAGACCCAGTACTTC
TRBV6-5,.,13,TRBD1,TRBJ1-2,CASNRDRDYGYTF,TGTGCCAGCAACAGGGACAGAGACTATGGCTACACCTTC
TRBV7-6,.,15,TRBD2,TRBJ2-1,CASSFTGTSDNEQFF,TGTGCCAGCAGCTTCACCGGGACTAGTGACAATGAGCAGTTCTTC
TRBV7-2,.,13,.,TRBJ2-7,CASSLGGVYEQYF,TGTGCCAGCAGCTTAGGGGGAGTTTACGAGCAGTACTTC
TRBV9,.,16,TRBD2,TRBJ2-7,CASSMGLAGGPNEQYF,TGTGCCAGCAGCATGGGGCTAGCGGGAGGCCCCAACGAGCAGTACTTC
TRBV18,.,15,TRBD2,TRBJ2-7,CASSPTSGRPYEQYF,TGTGCCAGCTCACCAACTAGCGGGAGGCCCTACGAGCAGTACTTC
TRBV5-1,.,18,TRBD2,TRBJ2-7,CASSLFSSGSILGYEQYF,TGCGCCAGCAGCTTGTTTTCTAGCGGGAGTATTTTGGGGTACGAGCAGTACTTC
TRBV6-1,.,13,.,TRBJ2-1,CATRREVRDEQFF,TGTGCCACCAGGCGAGAGGTCCGTGATGAGCAGTTCTTC
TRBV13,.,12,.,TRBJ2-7,CASSLALDEQYF,TGTGCCAGCAGCTTAGCCCTCGACGAGCAGTACTTC
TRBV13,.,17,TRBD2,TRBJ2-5,CASSLGLSGTIEETQYF,TGTGCCAGCAGCTTAGGCTTGTCCGGGACTATCGAAGAGACCCAGTACTTC
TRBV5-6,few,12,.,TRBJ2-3,CASSSDGDTQYF,TGTGCCAGCAGCTCAGACGGGGATACGCAGTATTTT
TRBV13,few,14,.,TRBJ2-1,CASSLGRGGYEQFF,TGTGCCAGCAGCTTAGGCAGGGGTGGCTATGAGCAGTTCTTC
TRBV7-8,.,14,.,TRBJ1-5,CASSLDPVYQPQHF,TGTGCCAGCAGCTTAGATCCAGTCTATCAGCCCCAGCATTTT
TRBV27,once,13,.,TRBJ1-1,CASSFFVDTEAFF,TGTGCCAGCAGCTTCTTTGTTGACACTGAAGCTTTCTTT
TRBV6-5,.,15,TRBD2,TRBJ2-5,CASSSGLATEETQYF,TGTGCCAGCAGTTCGGGACTAGCCACGGAAGAGACCCAGTACTTC
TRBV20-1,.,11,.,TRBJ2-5,CSGVIQETQYF,TGCAGTGGAGTGATACAAGAGACCCAGTACTTC
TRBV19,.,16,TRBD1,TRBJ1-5,CASSIDGTGYNQPQHF,TGTGCCAGTAGTATAGACGGGACAGGGTACAATCAGCCCCAGCATTTT
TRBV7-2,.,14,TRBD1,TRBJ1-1,CASSFDRGEAEAFF,TGTGCCAGCAGCTTTGACAGGGGGGAGGCTGAAGCTTTCTTT
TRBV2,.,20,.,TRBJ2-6,CASSDKGGELYYSGANVLTF,TGTGCCAGCAGTGATAAGGGGGGGGAATTATACTACTCTGGGGCCAACGTCCTGACTTTC
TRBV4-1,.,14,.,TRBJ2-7,CASNGQAQGDEQYF,TGCGCCAGCAACGGTCAGGCCCAAGGCGACGAGCAGTACTTC
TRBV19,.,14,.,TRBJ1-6,CASSTQAGDSPLHF,TGTGCCAGTAGTACACAGGCGGGGGATTCACCCCTCCACTTT
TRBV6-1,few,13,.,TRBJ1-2,CASRLTFGYGYTF,TGTGCCAGCAGGTTAACATTTGGTTATGGCTACACCTTC
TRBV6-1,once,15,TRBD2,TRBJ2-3,CASSEGAGGRDTQYF,TGTGCCAGCAGTGAAGGGGCGGGGGGGCGAGATACGCAGTATTTT
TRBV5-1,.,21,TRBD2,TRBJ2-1,CASSLRFGWTSGGTLHNEQFF,TGCGCCAGCAGCTTGAGGTTTGGCTGGACTAGCGGGGGGACCTTACACAATGAGCAGTTCTTC
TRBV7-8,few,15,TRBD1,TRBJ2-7,CASSLRRDRTCEQYF,TGTGCCAGCAGCCTCCGGCGGGACAGGACCTGCGAGCAGTACTTC
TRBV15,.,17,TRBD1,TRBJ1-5,CATSRIGQGPYNQPQHF,TGTGCCACCAGCAGAATCGGACAGGGGCCCTACAATCAGCCCCAGCATTTT
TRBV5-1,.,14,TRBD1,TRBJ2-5,CASSAGTAQETQYF,TGCGCCAGCAGCGCCGGGACAGCTCAAGAGACCCAGTACTTC
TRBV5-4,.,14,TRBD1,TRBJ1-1,CASSPGTGRTEAFF,TGTGCCAGCAGCCCCGGGACAGGAAGGACTGAAGCTTTCTTT
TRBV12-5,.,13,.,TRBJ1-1,CASGLQGGTEAFF,TGTGCTAGTGGTTTGCAGGGAGGCACTGAAGCTTTCTTT
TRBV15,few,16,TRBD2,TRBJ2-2,CATSRDLAGASGELFF,TGTGCCACCAGCAGAGATCTAGCGGGAGCGAGCGGGGAGCTGTTTTTT
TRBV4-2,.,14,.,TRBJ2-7,CASSQVIGSYEQYF,TGTGCCAGCAGCCAAGTGATCGGCTCCTACGAGCAGTACTTC
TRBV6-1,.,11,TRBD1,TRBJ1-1,CASSRTGEAFF,TGTGCCAGCAGTCGGACAGGTGAAGCTTTCTTT
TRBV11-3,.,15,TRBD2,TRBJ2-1,CASSLLAGAGNEQFF,TGTGCCAGCAGCTTACTAGCGGGGGCGGGGAATGAGCAGTTCTTC
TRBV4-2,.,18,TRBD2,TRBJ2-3,CASSQEIRVAGLTDTQYF,TGTGCCAGCAGCCAAGAAATCCGGGTAGCGGGACTCACAGATACGCAGTATTTT
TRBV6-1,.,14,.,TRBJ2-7,CASSGPGVSYEQYF,TGTGCCAGCAGTGGTCCAGGGGTCTCCTACGAGCAGTACTTC
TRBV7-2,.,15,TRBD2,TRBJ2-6,CASSPAGAGANVLTF,TGTGCCAGCAGCCCCGCGGGAGCTGGGGCCAACGTCCTGACTTTC
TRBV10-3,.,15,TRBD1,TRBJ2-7,CAISETPDREDEQYF,TGTGCCATCAGTGAGACGCCGGACAGGGAGGACGAGCAGTACTTC
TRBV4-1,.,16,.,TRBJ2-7,CASSQIYGSSSYEQYF,TGCGCCAGCAGCCAAATTTACGGGTCGAGCTCCTACGAGCAGTACTTC